Detailed here is one T cell receptor (beta chain). The antigen is not known. This record comes from a study of shared clonotypes between healthy human individuals. Study-wide findings and caveats: Sharing across a few donors was seen in approximately 5.2% of naive CD4 clonotypes.

The assay was run at deep level. Clones were read by immunoSEQ multiplex PCR, and TCRdb kept only the in-frame ones, dropping some. The sample has around 1,100,000 clones, 60% to 85% seen once. V was pared by 5 bases and J by 7 bases, with 14 bases between. Germline-derived CDR1 and CDR2 are SEHNR and FQNEAQ (reference sequence). CDR3 length: 13 amino acids. Sequencing input: memory CD4+ T cells from PBMCs. Subset reported: CD45RA-negative fraction. J is TRBJ1-1 and V is TRBV7-9; a possible D gene is TRBD1 (6 bases). The source of this sequence is a man younger than 35 in good health. Some clones in this sample may be carry-over from other donors' samples. The CDR3 sequence is CASSAWTDREAFF. The CDR3 bases are TGTGCCAGCAGCGCGTGGACAGATCGTGAAGCTTTCTTT.